Listed below are T cell receptor beta chains from one sample, sequenced in a study of control samples from healthy donors and cancer patients. This table comes from immunoSEQ multiplex PCR, and its TCRdb copy is limited to in-frame clones, with some not included. The sample shows around 23,000 clones, 75% to 90% of them seen only once. Sequencing was performed on PBMCs. The receptors derive from a man aged 55-75 years with head and neck cancer. Both conserved end residues are part of each CDR3. Fields, in order: CDR3 protein, CDR3 DNA, V gene, clone size, J gene, D gene. D genes are given only for firm matches. Part of the rows lack a size; the others show once, few, many or a class for expanded clones.

CASSYTTYNSPLHF	TGTGCCAGCAGTTACACTACCTATAATTCACCCCTCCACTTT	TRBV6-5	.	TRBJ1-6	.
CASTAGGYGYTF	TGCGCCAGCACCGCAGGGGGCTATGGCTACACCTTC	TRBV4-1	.	TRBJ1-2	TRBD1
CASSPGLAGVDEQFF	TGTGCCAGCTCACCCGGACTAGCGGGAGTGGATGAGCAGTTCTTC	TRBV18	.	TRBJ2-1	TRBD2
CASSAGSGSSYNEQFF	TGTGCCAGCAGTGCAGGTAGCGGGAGCTCCTACAATGAGCAGTTCTTC	TRBV25-1	.	TRBJ2-1	TRBD2
CASSRDSPGNTEAFF	TGTGCCAGCAGCCGAGATTCCCCGGGGAACACTGAAGCTTTCTTT	TRBV6-5	.	TRBJ1-1	.
CASSQDSASGDEQFF	TGTGCCAGCAGCCAAGATAGTGCTAGCGGCGATGAGCAGTTCTTC	TRBV4-2	once	TRBJ2-1	TRBD2
CASRPETGIIPEAFF	TGTGCCAGCAGACCGGAGACAGGAATCATCCCTGAAGCTTTCTTT	TRBV11-1	.	TRBJ1-1	.
CASSSAGYEQFF	TGCGCCAGCAGCTCGGCCGGATATGAGCAGTTCTTC	TRBV5-1	once	TRBJ2-1	.
CASSQAALAGGYEQYF	TGTGCCAGCAGCCAAGCGGCCCTAGCGGGAGGGTACGAGCAGTACTTC	TRBV3-1/TRBV3-2	.	TRBJ2-7	TRBD2
CASSFSGRDTEAFF	TGTGCCAGCAGTTTCTCAGGGAGGGACACTGAAGCTTTCTTT	TRBV27	.	TRBJ1-1	.
CSVGGTGHRLNTEAFF	TGCAGCGTTGGGGGGACCGGGCATCGTTTGAACACTGAAGCTTTCTTT	TRBV29-1	.	TRBJ1-1	.
CASSPPGGEAKNIQYF	TGTGCCAGCTCACCACCGGGGGGTGAGGCCAAAAACATTCAGTACTTC	TRBV18	.	TRBJ2-4	.
CASQPGFTSTDTQYF	TGTGCCAGCCAGCCTGGGTTTACTAGCACAGATACGCAGTATTTT	TRBV27	.	TRBJ2-3	.
CASSSKITGTGGYTF	TGTGCCAGTAGCTCTAAAATAACAGGGACCGGGGGCTACACCTTC	TRBV19	.	TRBJ1-2	.
CASSKGNEQFF	TGTGCCAGCAGTAAGGGCAATGAGCAGTTCTTC	TRBV6-6	.	TRBJ2-1	.
CASSYLSGYEQYF	TGTGCCAGCAGCTACCTAAGCGGGTACGAGCAGTACTTC	TRBV6-6	.	TRBJ2-7	.
CASSLGGTLGETQYF	TGTGCCAGCAGCTTAGGAGGGACCTTAGGGGAGACCCAGTACTTC	TRBV11-2	.	TRBJ2-5	.
CASSFPGSWGYTF	TGTGCCAGCAGTTTCCCCGGATCTTGGGGCTACACCTTC	TRBV6-5	.	TRBJ1-2	.
CSVANRAGQPQHF	TGCAGCGTTGCAAACAGGGCGGGGCAGCCCCAGCATTTT	TRBV29-1	.	TRBJ1-5	.
CASSGPFWTDTQYF	TGTGCCAGCAGCGGCCCCTTCTGGACAGATACGCAGTATTTT	TRBV9	once	TRBJ2-3	.
CASSLYEGHREAFF	TGTGCCAGCAGCTTATACGAGGGACACCGAGAAGCTTTCTTT	TRBV7-8	.	TRBJ1-1	.
CASSTLDSTEAFF	TGTGCCAGCAGCACCTTGGACAGCACTGAAGCTTTCTTT	TRBV7-9	.	TRBJ1-1	.
CASTGQTSNYGYTF	TGTGCCAGCACAGGGCAAACTTCTAACTATGGCTACACCTTC	TRBV7-9	.	TRBJ1-2	.